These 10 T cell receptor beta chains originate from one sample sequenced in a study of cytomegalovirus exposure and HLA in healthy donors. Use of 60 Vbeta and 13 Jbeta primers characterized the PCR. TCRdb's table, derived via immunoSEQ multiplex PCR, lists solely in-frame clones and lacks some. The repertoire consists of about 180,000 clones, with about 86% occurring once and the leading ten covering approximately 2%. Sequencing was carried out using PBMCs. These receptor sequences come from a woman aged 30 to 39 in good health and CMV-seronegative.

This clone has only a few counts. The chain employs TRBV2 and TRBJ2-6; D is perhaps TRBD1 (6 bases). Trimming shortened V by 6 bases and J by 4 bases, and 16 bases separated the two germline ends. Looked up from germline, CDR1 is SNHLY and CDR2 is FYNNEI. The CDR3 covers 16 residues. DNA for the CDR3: TGTGCCAGCAGGATCCAGGGGCTTTACGGGGCCAACGTCCTGACTTTC. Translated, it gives CASRIQGLYGANVLTF.

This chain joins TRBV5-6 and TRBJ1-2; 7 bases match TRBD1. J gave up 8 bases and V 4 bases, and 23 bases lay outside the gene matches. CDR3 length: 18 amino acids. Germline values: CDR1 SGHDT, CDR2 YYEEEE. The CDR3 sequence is CASSRWTGPNHSRRGYTF. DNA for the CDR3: TGTGCCAGCAGCCGGTGGACAGGACCGAATCATTCCCGGCGGGGCTACACCTTC. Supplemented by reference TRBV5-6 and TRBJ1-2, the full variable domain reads DAGVTQSPTHLIKTRGQQVTLRCSPKSGHDTVSWYQQALGQGPQFIFQYYEEEERQRGNFPDRFSGHQFPNYSSELNVNALLLGDSALYLCASSRWTGPNHSRRGYTFGSGTRLTVV.

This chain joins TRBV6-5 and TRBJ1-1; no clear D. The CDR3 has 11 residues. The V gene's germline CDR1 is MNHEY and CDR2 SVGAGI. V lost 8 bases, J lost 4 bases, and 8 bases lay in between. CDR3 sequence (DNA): TGTGCCAGCGTTGCGGGCACTGAAGCTTTCTTT. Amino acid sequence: CASVAGTEAFF.

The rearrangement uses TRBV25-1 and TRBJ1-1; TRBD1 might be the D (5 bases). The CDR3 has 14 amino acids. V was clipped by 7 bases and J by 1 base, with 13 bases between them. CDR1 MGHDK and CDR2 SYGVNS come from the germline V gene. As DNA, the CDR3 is TGTGCCAGCACGGATGACAGATCGAACACTGAAGCTTTCTTT. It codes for CASTDDRSNTEAFF.

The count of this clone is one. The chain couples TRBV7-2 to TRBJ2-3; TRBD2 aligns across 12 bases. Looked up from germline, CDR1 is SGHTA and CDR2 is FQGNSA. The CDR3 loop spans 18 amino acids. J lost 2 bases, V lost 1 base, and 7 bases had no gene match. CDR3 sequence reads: CASSLVLRLAGDTDTQYF. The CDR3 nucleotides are TGTGCCAGCAGCTTAGTTTTACGACTAGCGGGAGACACAGATACGCAGTATTTT. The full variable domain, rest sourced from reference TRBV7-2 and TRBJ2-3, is GAGVSQSPSNKVTEKGKDVELRCDPISGHTALYWYRQSLGQGLEFLIYFQGNSAPDKSGLPSDRFSAERTGGSVSTLTIQRTQQEDSAVYLCASSLVLRLAGDTDTQYFGPGTRLTVL.

CDR3 loop: CASSAGTATLYGYTF. Here the CDR3 DNA reads TGTGCCAGCAGTGCGGGGACAGCGACTCTCTATGGCTACACCTTC. The chain recombines TRBV6-4 with TRBJ1-2, with 7 positions matching TRBD1. CDR1 MRHNA and CDR2 SNTAGT come from the germline V gene. The CDR3 extends over 15 amino acids. Trimming cost V 4 bases and J 4 bases; bases outside gene matches: 9.

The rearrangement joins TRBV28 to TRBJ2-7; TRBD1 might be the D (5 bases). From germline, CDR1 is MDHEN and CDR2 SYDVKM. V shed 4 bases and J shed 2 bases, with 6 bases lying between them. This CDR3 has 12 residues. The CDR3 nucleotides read TGTGCCAGCAGTTGGGGCCCCTACGAGCAGTACTTC. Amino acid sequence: CASSWGPYEQYF.

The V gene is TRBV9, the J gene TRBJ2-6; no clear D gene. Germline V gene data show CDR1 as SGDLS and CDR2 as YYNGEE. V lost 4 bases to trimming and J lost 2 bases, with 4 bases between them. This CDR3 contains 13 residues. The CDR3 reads CASSPTGANVLTF. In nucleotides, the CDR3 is TGTGCCAGCAGCCCTACTGGGGCCAACGTCCTGACTTTC.

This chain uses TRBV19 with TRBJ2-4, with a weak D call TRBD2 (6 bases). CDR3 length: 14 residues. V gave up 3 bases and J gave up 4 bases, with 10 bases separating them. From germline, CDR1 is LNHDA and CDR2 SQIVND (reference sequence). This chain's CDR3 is CASSMGGAKNIQYF. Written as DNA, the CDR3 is TGTGCCAGTAGTATGGGGGGTGCGAAAAACATTCAGTACTTC.

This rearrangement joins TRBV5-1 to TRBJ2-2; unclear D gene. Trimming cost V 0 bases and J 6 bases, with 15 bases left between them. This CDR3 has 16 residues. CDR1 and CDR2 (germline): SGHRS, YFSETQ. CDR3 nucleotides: TGCGCCAGCAGCTTGGTTGGCGCGGCTTCTCCCGGGGAGCTGTTTTTT. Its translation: CASSLVGAASPGELFF.